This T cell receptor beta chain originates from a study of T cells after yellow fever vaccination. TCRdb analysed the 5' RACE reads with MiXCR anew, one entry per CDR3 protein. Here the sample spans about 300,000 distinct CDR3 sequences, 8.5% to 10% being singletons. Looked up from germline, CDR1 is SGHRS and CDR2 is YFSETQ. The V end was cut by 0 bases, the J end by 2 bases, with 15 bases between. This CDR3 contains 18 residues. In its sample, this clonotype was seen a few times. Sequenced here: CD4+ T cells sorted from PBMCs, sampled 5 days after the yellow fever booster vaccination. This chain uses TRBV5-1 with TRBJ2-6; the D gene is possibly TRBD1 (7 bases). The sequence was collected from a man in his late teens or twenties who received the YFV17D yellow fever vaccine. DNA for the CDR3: TGCGCCAGCAGCTTGGTTTTCTCCAGGGGGGCTGGGGCCAACGTCCTGACTTTC. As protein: CASSLVFSRGAGANVLTF.